The present T cell receptor beta chain was sequenced within a study of T cells in Graves' hyperthyroidism and ophthalmopathy. Overall study results and limits: Most thyroid clonotypes expanded above 0.001 appeared in blood too.

The CDR3 is 14 amino acids. Trimming left V 3 bases short and J 2 bases short, with 10 bases between. Template material for amplifying TCR beta CDR3 regions consisted of RNA transcripts. During a first-round RT-PCR of the TCR CDR3, the HTBI primer set was used. TCRdb passed the multiplex PCR reads through MiXCR, listing each CDR3 protein once. Counted here are around 280,000 distinct CDR3 sequences, roughly 13% occurring once; the ten biggest clones make up 7% to 9.5%. Newly diagnosed hyperthyroidism, duration under 2 months, in patients aged 18 to 65. The study based diagnoses on clinical symptoms, serum thyroxine and TRAb, thyroid ultrasound and orbital computed tomography. Isolation of PBMCs was performed on around 10 ml fresh peripheral blood. This clonotype was seen ten or more times. Its target is not known.

Sequencing was carried out using blood. This sequence joins TRBV12-3 or TRBV12-4 and TRBJ1-2, with D uncertain. This TCR was recovered from a woman aged 35 to 49 with Graves' hyperthyroidism. Here the CDR3 DNA reads TGTGCCAGCAGTTTGCACCCCATGAACTATGGCTACACCTTC. This translates into CASSLHPMNYGYTF.